Listed below are T cell receptor beta chains from one sample, sequenced in a study of human T cells and chemical hapten exposure. Using its own MiXCR run on the RACE reads, TCRdb lists one record per CDR3 protein. The top ten clones hold about 2.1% of a sample with 300,000 to 450,000 distinct CDR3 sequences, about 4.8% of them seen once. The material sequenced was whole blood, taken in connection with sensitization to the hapten diphenylcyclopropenone (DPC). The source is a woman in her forties or fifties with alopecia areata. Some clones in this sample may be carry-over from other donors' samples. The CDR3 runs from the conserved cysteine through the conserved F or W. The D gene is left open where the match is weak. Expanded clones get a size class; other rows say once, few or many, or leave the size out.

cdr3_nt: TGCAGCGTTGACACGCTGTCAATCTACAATGAGCAGTTCTTC
cdr3_aa: CSVDTLSIYNEQFF
d_call: -
clone_size: -
j_call: TRBJ2-1
v_call: TRBV29-1

cdr3_nt: TGTGCCAGCAGCTTGGGTGACAGCAATTCACCCCTCCACTTT
cdr3_aa: CASSLGDSNSPLHF
d_call: -
clone_size: few
j_call: TRBJ1-6
v_call: TRBV5-6

cdr3_nt: TGTGCCAGCAGGGGACAGTCCACCGGGGAGCTGTTTTTT
cdr3_aa: CASRGQSTGELFF
d_call: TRBD1
clone_size: -
j_call: TRBJ2-2
v_call: TRBV12-3/TRBV12-4

cdr3_nt: TGTGCCAGCAGTGAAATCGATACGCAGTATTTT
cdr3_aa: CASSEIDTQYF
d_call: -
clone_size: -
j_call: TRBJ2-3
v_call: TRBV2

cdr3_nt: TGCAGTGCTAGAGATGGGGGAAGTAATAGCAATCAGCCCCAGCATTTT
cdr3_aa: CSARDGGSNSNQPQHF
d_call: -
clone_size: many
j_call: TRBJ1-5
v_call: TRBV20-1

cdr3_nt: TGCAGCGTTGAAGGACTAGCGGATCTCTCCTACAATGAGCAGTTCTTC
cdr3_aa: CSVEGLADLSYNEQFF
d_call: TRBD2
clone_size: -
j_call: TRBJ2-1
v_call: TRBV29-1

cdr3_nt: TGTGCCACCAGTCTAACAGGGGAAAATAGTGAGCAGTTCTTC
cdr3_aa: CATSLTGENSEQFF
d_call: TRBD1
clone_size: many
j_call: TRBJ2-1
v_call: TRBV24-1

cdr3_nt: TGTGCCAGTAGTAACCGGGACGGTAATCAGCCCCAGCATTTT
cdr3_aa: CASSNRDGNQPQHF
d_call: -
clone_size: -
j_call: TRBJ1-5
v_call: TRBV19

cdr3_nt: TGCAGTGCTAGAGATAAGCTAGCGGGAGGTCTCGGGGAGCTGTTTTTT
cdr3_aa: CSARDKLAGGLGELFF
d_call: TRBD2
clone_size: many
j_call: TRBJ2-2
v_call: TRBV20-1

cdr3_nt: TGTGCCATCAGTGAAAGGGGGACAGGTCAGTACTTC
cdr3_aa: CAISERGTGQYF
d_call: TRBD1
clone_size: many
j_call: TRBJ2-7
v_call: TRBV10-3

cdr3_nt: TGTGCCAGCAGTTTCGGTAACTATGGCTACACCTTC
cdr3_aa: CASSFGNYGYTF
d_call: -
clone_size: many
j_call: TRBJ1-2
v_call: TRBV12-3/TRBV12-4

cdr3_nt: TGTGCCAGCAGGCTTGGGGTTAGCACTGAAGCTTTCTTT
cdr3_aa: CASRLGVSTEAFF
d_call: -
clone_size: many
j_call: TRBJ1-1
v_call: TRBV6-2/TRBV6-3

cdr3_nt: TGTGCCATCAGTAGCTCCGGGGACAGGGGGCGCGAGACCCAGTACTTC
cdr3_aa: CAISSSGDRGRETQYF
d_call: TRBD1
clone_size: -
j_call: TRBJ2-5
v_call: TRBV10-3

cdr3_nt: TGTGCCAGCAGCGGCAGGGACCCGCTCGGTGGTACGCAGTATTTT
cdr3_aa: CASSGRDPLGGTQYF
d_call: -
clone_size: few
j_call: TRBJ2-3
v_call: TRBV9

cdr3_nt: TGCAGCGTTGATGGGCGGGGCAACACAGATACGCAGTATTTT
cdr3_aa: CSVDGRGNTDTQYF
d_call: -
clone_size: -
j_call: TRBJ2-3
v_call: TRBV29-1

cdr3_nt: TGTGCCAGCGGGGAGGGGGATACGCAGTATTTT
cdr3_aa: CASGEGDTQYF
d_call: TRBD2
clone_size: many
j_call: TRBJ2-3
v_call: TRBV28